The text below deals with one TCR beta chain. Its antigen is unidentified. TCRdb recomputed calls from the RT-PCR reads with MiXCR, one row per CDR3 protein. The sample has roughly 700,000 distinct CDR3 sequences; 14% are singletons. The CDR3 runs to 15 residues. The V gene's germline CDR1 is DFQATT and CDR2 SNEGSKA (reference sequence). V was pared by 0 bases and J by 5 bases, with 14 bases between. The data derive from a study of response to subunit inactivated influenza vaccine. Study conclusions and caveats: That few new T cells are recruited by each seasonal influenza vaccination was the authors' suggestion.

The clonotype originates from a man aged 50 to 60 who received an inactivated influenza vaccine. The chain joins TRBV20-1 to TRBJ2-1; the D is unclear. The material was PBMCs from blood, obtained 14 to 15 days before vaccination. CDR3 nucleotide sequence: TGCAGTGCTAGAGACTACCTAAGGACCGACAATGAGCAGTTCTTC. This translates into CSARDYLRTDNEQFF.